This T cell receptor (beta chain) was profiled in a study of monozygotic twins with inflammatory bowel disease. This CDR3 has 13 residues. Germline CDR1 is MNHEY and CDR2 is SVGAGI. Starting material for each TCR library was approximately 3,500 ng of total RNA. With about 15 and 9 cycles respectively, two nested PCRs were carried out on TCRalpha and TCRbeta cDNA. TCRdb re-called the 5' RACE reads; every CDR3 protein appears as one record, without DNA. This sample's table reports tens of thousands of distinct CDR3 sequences. Study-level points and caveats: Resolution of different T cell subtypes was not achieved. Those with IBD had lower TCRbeta diversity (inverse Simpson) than their healthy co-twins did.

In regard to this clonotype: Its matching antigen is unknown.

Sequenced input: blood. This receptor was taken from a human donor with ulcerative colitis or Crohn's disease, or a healthy co-twin of an affected twin (not recorded which). The chain is built from TRBV6-5 and TRBJ1-1; TCRdb lists TRBD1, though no DNA is available to test this call. This CDR3 reads CASSDRGGTEAFF.